This T cell receptor beta chain came from a study of blood T cell repertoires in COVID-19. Study information: Specimens from acute and convalescent COVID-19 originated in the United States, Italy and Spain. Sources were T cells, B-cell-depleted T cells, or PBMCs; the material itself was cDNA or gDNA.

In the authors' workflow: By means of reference gene primer amplification, nucleated cell counts were estimated. Libraries were prepared by immunoSEQ multiplex PCR; TCRdb keeps only in-frame clonotypes and omits some of them. That table supplies the V and J calls and clone size; D and trimming were determined from the DNA. The repertoire holds some 89,000 clones, with around 90% as singletons. The TCR was taken from a man aged 50-59 years with acute or convalescent COVID-19. Sequencing used peripheral blood.

CDR3 nucleotides: TGTGCCAGCAGCTTAGGGGGACTAGGAGAGACCCAGTACTTC. Translating gives CASSLGGLGETQYF. The gene calls are TRBV7-6 and TRBJ2-5, with 8 bases fitting TRBD2. The CDR3 has 14 residues. Germline V gene sequence: CDR1 SGHVS, CDR2 FNYEAQ. Trimming took 1 base from V and 4 from J; bases not matched to a gene: 2.